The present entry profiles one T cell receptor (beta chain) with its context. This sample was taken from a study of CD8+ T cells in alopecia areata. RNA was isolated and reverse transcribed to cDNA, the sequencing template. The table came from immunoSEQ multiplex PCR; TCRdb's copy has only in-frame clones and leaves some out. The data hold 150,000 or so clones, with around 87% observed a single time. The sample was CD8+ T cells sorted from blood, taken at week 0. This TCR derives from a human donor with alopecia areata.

The CDR3 loop reads CASSEGRNSYNEQFF. The DNA of the CDR3 is TGCGCCAGCAGTGAGGGACGTAACTCCTACAATGAGCAGTTCTTC. V and J are TRBV10-2 and TRBJ2-1; D uncertain. Per the germline V gene, CDR1 is WSHSY and CDR2 is SAAADI. The CDR3 sequence is 15 residues long. V dropped 2 bases and J dropped 0 bases, with 8 bases sitting between them.